This entry features one TCR beta chain sequence. Stated treatment: 15 to 20 received Ad26.COV2.S at low or high dose, single or two shots; about 5 received placebo; per-sample allocation not given. After the first vaccine or placebo injection, samples were drawn on day 63. Germline V gene sequence: CDR1 MRHNA, CDR2 SNTAGT. The CDR3 consists of 17 residues. With 0 bases removed from V and 0 bases from J, the gap between germline ends came to 9 bases. This entry belongs to a study of Ad26.COV2.S vaccination and SARS-CoV-2 variants. TCRdb keeps only in-frame clones here, not all; method: immunoSEQ multiplex PCR. Of 350,000 to 450,000 clones listed, around nine tenths are singletons.

The material was peripheral blood, obtained in a trial of Ad26.COV2.S vaccine versus placebo. The chain has TRBV6-4 and TRBJ2-6; tentative D call: TRBD2 (5 bases). This sequence was found in a person between 18 and 60 years old who received the Ad26.COV2.S COVID-19 vaccine or a placebo. The CDR3: CASSDSHGISGANVLTF. The DNA for the CDR3 is TGTGCCAGCAGTGACTCGCACGGGATCTCTGGGGCCAACGTCCTGACTTTC.